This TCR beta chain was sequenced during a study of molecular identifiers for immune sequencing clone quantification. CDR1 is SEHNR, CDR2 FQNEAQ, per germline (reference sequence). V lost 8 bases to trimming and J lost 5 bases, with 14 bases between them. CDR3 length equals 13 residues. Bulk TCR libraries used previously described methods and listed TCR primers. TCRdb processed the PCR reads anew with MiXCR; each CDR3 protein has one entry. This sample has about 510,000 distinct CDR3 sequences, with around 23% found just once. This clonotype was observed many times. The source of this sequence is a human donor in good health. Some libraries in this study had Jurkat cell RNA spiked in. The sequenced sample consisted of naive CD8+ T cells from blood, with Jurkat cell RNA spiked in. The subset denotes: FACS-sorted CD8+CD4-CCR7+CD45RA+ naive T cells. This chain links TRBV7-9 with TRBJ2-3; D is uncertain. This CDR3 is CASRKTGGDTQYF. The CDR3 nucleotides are TGTGCCAGCCGGAAGACGGGCGGAGATACGCAGTATTTT.